A selection of T cell receptor beta chains follows, all from one sample in a study of blood T cell repertoires in COVID-19. Assay used: immunoSEQ multiplex PCR; TCRdb lists only in-frame clones, some missing. Of about 70,000 clones listed, more than 70% are singletons. The sequencing sample was made of peripheral blood. The receptors shown here come from a man older than 75 with acute or convalescent COVID-19. Each CDR3 is given with its conserved first and last residue. The D gene is left open where the match is weak. Size tells how often a clone was seen (once, few, many) or the class of an expanded clone, and some rows leave it out.

NA,TRBV6-5,NA,TRBJ1-2,CASIPPGGRGGYTF,TGTGCCAGCATCCCCCCCGGGGGGCGGGGAGGTTACACCTTC
NA,TRBV12-2,NA,TRBJ2-1,CASRLIGGMNEQFF,TGTGCAAGTCGCTTAATCGGGGGGATGAATGAGCAGTTCTTC
TRBD2,TRBV7-2,NA,TRBJ2-4,CASSFLAGDVIKAKNIQYF,TGTGCCAGCAGCTTCCTAGCGGGAGACGTAATTAAAGCCAAAAACATTCAGTACTTC
NA,TRBV6-2/TRBV6-3,NA,TRBJ1-1,CASSPNTGPYTEAFF,TGTGCCAGCAGTCCAAACACAGGCCCTTACACTGAAGCTTTCTTT
TRBD1,TRBV5-1,once,TRBJ1-1,CASSPGTATEAFF,TGCGCCAGCAGCCCCGGGACAGCCACTGAAGCTTTCTTT
TRBD2,TRBV7-2,NA,TRBJ2-3,CASSLGLAGSSTDTQYF,TGTGCCAGCAGCTTAGGACTAGCGGGGTCTAGCACAGATACGCAGTATTTT
TRBD1,TRBV14,NA,TRBJ2-7,CASSQDLGTEVWEQYF,TGTGCCAGCAGCCAAGATCTAGGGACAGAAGTTTGGGAGCAGTACTTC
NA,TRBV27,NA,TRBJ2-3,CASSLVPGTDTQYF,TGTGCCAGCAGTTTAGTCCCCGGCACAGATACGCAGTATTTT
NA,TRBV7-9,NA,TRBJ2-3,CASSQGEGGTDTQYF,TGTGCCAGCAGCCAAGGGGAAGGGGGCACAGATACGCAGTATTTT
TRBD1,TRBV18,NA,TRBJ2-1,CASSPKGAGGQFF,TGTGCCAGCTCACCAAAGGGGGCCGGAGGGCAGTTCTTC
TRBD2,TRBV7-9,NA,TRBJ2-3,CASSLVGISSGRSQYF,TGTGCCAGCAGCTTAGTAGGCATTAGTAGCGGGAGATCGCAGTATTTT
TRBD1,TRBV28,NA,TRBJ2-5,CASSLDRVRETQYF,TGTGCCAGCAGTTTGGACAGGGTTAGGGAGACCCAGTACTTC
TRBD1,TRBV3-1/TRBV3-2,NA,TRBJ1-4,CASSQVRTGKLFF,TGTGCCAGCAGCCAAGTACGGACAGGGAAACTGTTTTTT
NA,TRBV7-3,NA,TRBJ2-5,CASSLGSAAGETQYF,TGTGCCAGCAGCTTAGGGTCAGCGGCGGGGGAGACCCAGTACTTC
TRBD2,TRBV10-3,NA,TRBJ2-2,CAISGGPSGGTTGELFF,TGTGCCATCAGTGGGGGTCCTTCGGGAGGTACCACCGGGGAGCTGTTTTTT
NA,TRBV5-8,NA,TRBJ1-5,CASSQTGYQPQHF,TGTGCCAGCAGCCAGACAGGCTATCAGCCCCAGCATTTT
NA,TRBV7-9,NA,TRBJ2-6,CASSWPGGRANVLTF,TGTGCCAGCAGCTGGCCTGGAGGGAGGGCCAACGTCCTGACTTTC
NA,TRBV5-5,few,TRBJ1-2,CASSAGQLLYGYTF,TGTGCCAGCAGCGCCGGACAGCTCCTCTATGGCTACACCTTC
NA,TRBV19,NA,TRBJ1-5,CASSAEQGGNQPQHF,TGTGCCAGTAGTGCCGAACAGGGAGGCAATCAGCCCCAGCATTTT
NA,TRBV24-1,NA,TRBJ2-7,CATSDLSGTAYEQYF,TGTGCCACCAGTGATTTGTCGGGAACGGCCTACGAGCAGTACTTC
NA,TRBV19,NA,TRBJ1-6,CASSSRGDTYNSPLHF,TGTGCCAGTAGTAGCCGAGGGGACACCTATAATTCACCCCTCCACTTT
TRBD2,TRBV6-6,NA,TRBJ2-2,CASSRSGVNTGELFF,TGTGCCAGCAGCCGCAGCGGGGTGAACACCGGGGAGCTGTTTTTT
NA,TRBV27,NA,TRBJ1-2,CASSLFARANYGYTF,TGTGCCAGCAGTTTATTTGCCAGGGCTAACTATGGCTACACCTTC
TRBD2,TRBV27,NA,TRBJ2-5,CASSRGLAGSPAEETQYF,TGTGCCAGCAGTAGGGGGCTAGCGGGGTCCCCGGCCGAGGAGACCCAGTACTTC
TRBD2,TRBV29-1,NA,TRBJ2-3,CSVDLRGSGGRSSTDTQYF,TGCAGCGTTGATCTGAGGGGGAGTGGCGGGAGGTCTAGCACAGATACGCAGTATTTT
NA,TRBV5-1,NA,TRBJ2-3,CASSLGLRTDTQYF,TGCGCCAGCAGCTTAGGACTCCGCACAGATACGCAGTATTTT
NA,TRBV5-6,NA,TRBJ1-4,CASSFDGRLFF,TGTGCCAGCAGTTTCGATGGCCGACTGTTTTTT
NA,TRBV5-1,NA,TRBJ2-7,CASSTSHRAEQYF,TGCGCCAGCAGTACTTCCCACAGGGCCGAGCAGTACTTC
TRBD2,TRBV7-6,NA,TRBJ2-7,CASSLGSPGGPKAYEQYF,TGTGCCAGCAGCTTAGGTTCTCCGGGAGGCCCAAAGGCCTACGAGCAGTACTTC
TRBD1,TRBV7-7,NA,TRBJ2-2,CASSPTTGGLGGELFF,TGTGCCAGCAGCCCGACGACAGGGGGCTTGGGCGGGGAGCTGTTTTTT
TRBD2,TRBV6-5,NA,TRBJ2-5,CASGPAGGTQETQYF,TGTGCCAGCGGCCCAGCGGGGGGTACCCAAGAGACCCAGTACTTC
TRBD1,TRBV7-2,NA,TRBJ1-2,CASSRTGTGVNYGYTF,TGTGCCAGCAGCCGGACCGGGACAGGGGTTAACTATGGCTACACCTTC
NA,TRBV7-8,NA,TRBJ2-3,CASSLGPGTDTQYF,TGTGCCAGCAGCTTAGGTCCGGGGACAGATACGCAGTATTTT
NA,TRBV19,NA,TRBJ2-1,CASSTGVAYNEQFF,TGTGCCAGTAGTACAGGGGTAGCCTACAATGAGCAGTTCTTC
NA,TRBV6-4,few,TRBJ1-6,CASSGGGRGSPLHF,TGTGCCAGCAGCGGCGGGGGAAGAGGTTCACCCCTCCACTTT
NA,TRBV28,NA,TRBJ1-6,CASSLLGGSPLHF,TGTGCCAGCAGTTTATTAGGGGGATCACCCCTCCACTTT
NA,TRBV7-3,NA,TRBJ1-1,CASSLNPSVNTEAFF,TGTGCCAGCAGCTTAAACCCCAGCGTGAACACTGAAGCTTTCTTT
TRBD1,TRBV7-8,NA,TRBJ1-5,CASSVQGRHQPQHF,TGTGCCAGCAGCGTACAGGGGAGACATCAGCCCCAGCATTTT
TRBD2,TRBV5-4,NA,TRBJ2-1,CASSLGGGGFYNEQFF,TGTGCCAGCAGCTTGGGAGGCGGGGGGTTCTACAATGAGCAGTTCTTC
NA,TRBV9,NA,TRBJ1-2,CASSYLPLTSLNYGYTF,TGTGCCAGCAGCTACCTGCCCCTGACATCCTTGAACTATGGCTACACCTTC
TRBD1,TRBV28,NA,TRBJ1-1,CASIPNPGTELEAFF,TGTGCCAGCATACCTAACCCCGGGACAGAGCTAGAAGCTTTCTTT
TRBD2,TRBV9,NA,TRBJ2-2,CASSVPPGRGENTGELFF,TGTGCCAGCAGCGTCCCACCCGGGAGGGGGGAGAACACCGGGGAGCTGTTTTTT
TRBD1,TRBV6-2/TRBV6-3,NA,TRBJ1-4,CASSSGQGGEKLFF,TGTGCCAGCAGTTCGGGACAGGGAGGTGAAAAACTGTTTTTT
TRBD1,TRBV29-1,NA,TRBJ1-2,CSAARGRDYGYTF,TGCAGCGCCGCCAGGGGGCGCGACTATGGCTACACCTTC
TRBD2,TRBV6-5,NA,TRBJ2-7,CASRRGLGTSSEQYF,TGTGCCAGCCGGCGGGGGCTAGGGACTAGCTCCGAGCAGTACTTC
TRBD1,TRBV5-5,NA,TRBJ1-1,CASSIGQGATEAFF,TGTGCCAGCAGCATCGGACAGGGGGCCACTGAAGCTTTCTTT
TRBD2,TRBV20-1,NA,TRBJ2-7,CSASSPLAGVTYEQYF,TGCAGTGCTAGTTCCCCCCTAGCGGGGGTTACCTACGAGCAGTACTTC
TRBD1,TRBV7-2,NA,TRBJ1-5,CASSSQGAQQPQHF,TGTGCCAGCAGCTCGCAGGGGGCTCAGCAGCCCCAGCATTTT
NA,TRBV4-2,NA,TRBJ2-3,CASSPAQITDTQYF,TGTGCCAGCAGCCCGGCACAGATCACAGATACGCAGTATTTT